Detailed here is one T cell receptor beta chain. The data were obtained in a study of glioma-infiltrating T cells after dendritic cell vaccination. In germline, CDR1 is MGHRA, CDR2 YSYEKL. The CDR3 is 16 residues long. V shed 4 bases, J shed 3 bases, and the junction held 9 bases outside the gene matches. Described time point: after dendritic cell vaccination, including at tumor progression/relapse. TCRB CDR3 was amplified from 2 ug genomic DNA or less. The assay was immunoSEQ multiplex PCR, and TCRdb's table has in-frame clones only and misses some. The sample contains roughly 80,000 clones, about nine tenths of which appear only once.

The TCR comes from a human donor with glioblastoma. The sample was blood, taken after dendritic cell vaccination. The chain links TRBV4-1 to TRBJ1-1, with 9 bases matching TRBD1. The CDR3, as DNA: TGCGCCAGCAGCCCTGGACAGGGGCGAACGTACACTGAAGCTTTCTTT. Protein sequence: CASSPGQGRTYTEAFF.